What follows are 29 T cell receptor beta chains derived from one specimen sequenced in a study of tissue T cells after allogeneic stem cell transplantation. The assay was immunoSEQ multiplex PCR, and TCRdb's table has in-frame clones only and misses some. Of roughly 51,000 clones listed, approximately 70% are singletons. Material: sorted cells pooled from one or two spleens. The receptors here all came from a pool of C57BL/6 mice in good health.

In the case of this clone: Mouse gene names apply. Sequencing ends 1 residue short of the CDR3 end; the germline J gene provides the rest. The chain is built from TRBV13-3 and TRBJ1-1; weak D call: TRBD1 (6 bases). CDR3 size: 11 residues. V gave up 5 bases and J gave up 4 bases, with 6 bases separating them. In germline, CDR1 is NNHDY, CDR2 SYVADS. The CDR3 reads CASRDSTEVFF. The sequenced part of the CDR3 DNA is TGTGCCAGCAGGGACAGCACAGAAGTCTTC.

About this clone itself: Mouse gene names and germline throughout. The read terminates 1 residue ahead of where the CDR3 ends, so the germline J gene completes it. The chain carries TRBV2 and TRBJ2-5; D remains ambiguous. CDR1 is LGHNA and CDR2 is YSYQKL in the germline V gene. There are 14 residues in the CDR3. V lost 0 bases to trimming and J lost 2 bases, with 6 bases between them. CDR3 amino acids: CASSQDRSQDTQYF. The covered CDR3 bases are TGTGCCAGCAGCCAAGATCGGAGCCAAGACACCCAGTAC.

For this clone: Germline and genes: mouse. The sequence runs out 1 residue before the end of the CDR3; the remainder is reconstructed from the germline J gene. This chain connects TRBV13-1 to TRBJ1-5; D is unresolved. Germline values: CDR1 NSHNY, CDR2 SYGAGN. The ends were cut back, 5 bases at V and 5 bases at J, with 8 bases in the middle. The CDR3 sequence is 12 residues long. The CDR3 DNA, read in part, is TGTGCCAGCAGGGCCGGGGACCAGGCTCCGCTT. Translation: CASRAGDQAPL. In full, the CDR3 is CASRAGDQAPLF. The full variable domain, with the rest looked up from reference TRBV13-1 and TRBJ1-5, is EAAVTQSPRNKVTVTGGNVTLSCRQTNSHNYMYWYRQDTGHGLRLIHYSYGAGNLRIGDVPDGYKATRTTQEDFFLLLELASPSQTSLYFCASRAGDQAPLFGEGTRLSVL.

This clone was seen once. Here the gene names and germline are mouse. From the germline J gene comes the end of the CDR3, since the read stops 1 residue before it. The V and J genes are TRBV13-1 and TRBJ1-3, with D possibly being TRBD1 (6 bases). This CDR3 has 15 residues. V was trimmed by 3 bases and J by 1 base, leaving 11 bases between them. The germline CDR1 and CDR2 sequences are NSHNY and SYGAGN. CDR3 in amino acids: CASSAPGQSGNTLYF. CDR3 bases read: TGTGCCAGCAGTGCCCCGGGACAATCTGGAAATACGCTCTAT.

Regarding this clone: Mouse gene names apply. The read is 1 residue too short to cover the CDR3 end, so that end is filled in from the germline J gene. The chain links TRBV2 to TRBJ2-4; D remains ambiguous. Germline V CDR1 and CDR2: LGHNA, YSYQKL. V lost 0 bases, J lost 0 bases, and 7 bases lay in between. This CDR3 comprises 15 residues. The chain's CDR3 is CASSQDPASQNTLYF. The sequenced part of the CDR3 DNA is TGTGCCAGCAGCCAAGATCCAGCTAGTCAAAACACCTTGTAC.

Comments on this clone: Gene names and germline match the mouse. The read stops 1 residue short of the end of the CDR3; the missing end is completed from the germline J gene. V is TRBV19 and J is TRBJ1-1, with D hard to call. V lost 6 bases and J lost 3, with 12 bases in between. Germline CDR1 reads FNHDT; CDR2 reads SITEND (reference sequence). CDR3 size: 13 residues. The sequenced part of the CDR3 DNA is TGTGCCAGCACCCCGCAGCGGGACACAGAAGTCTTC. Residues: CASTPQRDTEVF. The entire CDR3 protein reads CASTPQRDTEVFF.

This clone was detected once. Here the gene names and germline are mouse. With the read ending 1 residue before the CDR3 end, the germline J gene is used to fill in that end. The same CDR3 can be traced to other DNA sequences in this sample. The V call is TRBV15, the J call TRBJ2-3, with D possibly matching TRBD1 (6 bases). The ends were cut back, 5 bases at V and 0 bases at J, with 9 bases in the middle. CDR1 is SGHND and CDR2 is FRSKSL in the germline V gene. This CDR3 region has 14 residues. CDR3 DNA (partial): TGTGCCAGCAGTCTACAGGGTAGTGCAGAAACGCTGTAT. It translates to CASSLQGSAETLY. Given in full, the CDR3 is CASSLQGSAETLYF.

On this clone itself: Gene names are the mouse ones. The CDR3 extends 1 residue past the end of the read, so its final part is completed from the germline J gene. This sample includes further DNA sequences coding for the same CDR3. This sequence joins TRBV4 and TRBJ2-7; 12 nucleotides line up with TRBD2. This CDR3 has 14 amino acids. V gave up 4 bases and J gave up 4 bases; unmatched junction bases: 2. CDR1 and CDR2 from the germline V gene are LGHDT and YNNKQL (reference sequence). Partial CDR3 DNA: TGTGCCAGCAGCTTAGGGACTGGGGGGTATGAACAGTAC. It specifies CASSLGTGGYEQY. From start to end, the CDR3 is CASSLGTGGYEQYF.

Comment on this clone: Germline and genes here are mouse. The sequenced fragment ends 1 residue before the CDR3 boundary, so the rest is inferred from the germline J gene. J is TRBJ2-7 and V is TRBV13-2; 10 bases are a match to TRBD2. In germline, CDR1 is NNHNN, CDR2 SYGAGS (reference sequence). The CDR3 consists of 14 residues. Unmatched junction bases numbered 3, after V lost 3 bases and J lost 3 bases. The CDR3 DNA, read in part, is TGTGCCAGCGGTGCCAGACTGGGGGGCTATGAACAGTAC. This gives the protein CASGARLGGYEQY. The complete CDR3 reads CASGARLGGYEQYF.

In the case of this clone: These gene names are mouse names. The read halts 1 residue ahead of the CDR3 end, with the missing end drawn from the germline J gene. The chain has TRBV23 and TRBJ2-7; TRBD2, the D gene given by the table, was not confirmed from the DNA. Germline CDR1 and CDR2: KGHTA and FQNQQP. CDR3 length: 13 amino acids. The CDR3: CSSSQDWGGEQYF. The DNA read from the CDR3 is TGCTCCAGCAGTCAAGACTGGGGGGGCGAACAGTAC.

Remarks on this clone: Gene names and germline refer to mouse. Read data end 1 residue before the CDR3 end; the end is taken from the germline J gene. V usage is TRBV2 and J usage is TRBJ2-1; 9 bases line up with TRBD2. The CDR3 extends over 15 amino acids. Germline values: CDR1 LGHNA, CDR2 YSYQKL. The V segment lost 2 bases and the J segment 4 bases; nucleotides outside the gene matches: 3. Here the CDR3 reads CASSQPGGGYAEQFF. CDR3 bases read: TGTGCCAGCAGCCAACCTGGGGGGGGATATGCTGAGCAGTTC.

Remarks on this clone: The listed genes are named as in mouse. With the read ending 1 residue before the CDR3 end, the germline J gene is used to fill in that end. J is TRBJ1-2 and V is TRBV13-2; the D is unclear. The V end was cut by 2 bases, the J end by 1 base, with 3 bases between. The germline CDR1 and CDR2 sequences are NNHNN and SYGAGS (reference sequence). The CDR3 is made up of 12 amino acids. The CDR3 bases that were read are TGTGCCAGCGGTGAGAGAAACTCCGACTACACC. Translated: CASGERNSDYT. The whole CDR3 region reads CASGERNSDYTF.

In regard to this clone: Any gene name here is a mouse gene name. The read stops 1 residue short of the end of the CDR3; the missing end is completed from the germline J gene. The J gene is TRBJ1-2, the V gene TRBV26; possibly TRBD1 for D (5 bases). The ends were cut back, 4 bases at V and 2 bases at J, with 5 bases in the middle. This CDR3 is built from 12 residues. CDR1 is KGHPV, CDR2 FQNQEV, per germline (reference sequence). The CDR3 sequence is CASSRGNSDYTF. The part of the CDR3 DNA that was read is TGTGCCAGCAGTCGGGGGAACTCCGACTACACC.

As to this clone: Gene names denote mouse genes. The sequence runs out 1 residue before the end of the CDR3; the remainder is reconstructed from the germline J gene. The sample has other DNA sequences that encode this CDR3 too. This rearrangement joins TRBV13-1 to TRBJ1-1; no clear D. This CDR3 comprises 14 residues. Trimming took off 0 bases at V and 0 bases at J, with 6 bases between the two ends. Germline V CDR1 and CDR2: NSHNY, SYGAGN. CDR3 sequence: CASSDGQANTEVFF. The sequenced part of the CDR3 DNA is TGTGCCAGCAGTGATGGACAAGCAAACACAGAAGTCTTC.

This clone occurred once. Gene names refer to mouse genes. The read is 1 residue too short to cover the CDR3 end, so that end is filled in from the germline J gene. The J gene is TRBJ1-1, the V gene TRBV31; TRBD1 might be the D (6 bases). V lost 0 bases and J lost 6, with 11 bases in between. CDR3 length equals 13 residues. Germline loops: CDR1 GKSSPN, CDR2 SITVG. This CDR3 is CAWSLGGAPEVFF. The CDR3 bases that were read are TGTGCCTGGAGTCTCGGGGGGGCTCCAGAAGTCTTC.

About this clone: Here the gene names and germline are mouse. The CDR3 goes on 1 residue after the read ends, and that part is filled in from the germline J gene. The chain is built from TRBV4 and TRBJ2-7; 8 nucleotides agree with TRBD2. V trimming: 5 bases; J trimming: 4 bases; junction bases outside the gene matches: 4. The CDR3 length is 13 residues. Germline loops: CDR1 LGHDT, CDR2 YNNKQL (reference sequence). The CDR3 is CASSEDWVYEQYF. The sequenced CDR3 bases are TGTGCCAGCAGCGAGGACTGGGTTTATGAACAGTAC.

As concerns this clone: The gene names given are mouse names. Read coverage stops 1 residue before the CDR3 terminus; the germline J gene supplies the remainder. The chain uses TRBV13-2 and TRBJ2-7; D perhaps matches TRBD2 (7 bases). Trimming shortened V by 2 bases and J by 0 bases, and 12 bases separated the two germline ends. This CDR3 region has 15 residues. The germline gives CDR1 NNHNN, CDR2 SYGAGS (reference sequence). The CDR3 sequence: CASGERGGSSYEQYF. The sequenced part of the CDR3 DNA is TGTGCCAGCGGTGAAAGGGGGGGGAGCTCCTATGAACAGTAC.

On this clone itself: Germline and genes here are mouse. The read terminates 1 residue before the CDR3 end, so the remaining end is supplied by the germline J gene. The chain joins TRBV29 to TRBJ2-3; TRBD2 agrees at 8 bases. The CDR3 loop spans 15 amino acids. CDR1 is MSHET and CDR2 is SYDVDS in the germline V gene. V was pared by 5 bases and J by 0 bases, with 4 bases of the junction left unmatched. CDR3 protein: CASSTDWASAETLYF. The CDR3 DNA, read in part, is TGTGCTAGCAGTACGGACTGGGCTAGTGCAGAAACGCTGTAT.

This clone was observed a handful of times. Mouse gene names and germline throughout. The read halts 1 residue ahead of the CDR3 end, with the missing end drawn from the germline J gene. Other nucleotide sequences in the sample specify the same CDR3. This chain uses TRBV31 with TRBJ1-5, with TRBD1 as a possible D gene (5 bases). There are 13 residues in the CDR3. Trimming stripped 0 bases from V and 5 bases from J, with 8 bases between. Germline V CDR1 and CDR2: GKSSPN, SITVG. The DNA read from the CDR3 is TGTGCCTGGAGTCTAGGAGGGGACCAGGCTCCGCTT. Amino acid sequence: CAWSLGGDQAPL. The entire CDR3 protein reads CAWSLGGDQAPLF.

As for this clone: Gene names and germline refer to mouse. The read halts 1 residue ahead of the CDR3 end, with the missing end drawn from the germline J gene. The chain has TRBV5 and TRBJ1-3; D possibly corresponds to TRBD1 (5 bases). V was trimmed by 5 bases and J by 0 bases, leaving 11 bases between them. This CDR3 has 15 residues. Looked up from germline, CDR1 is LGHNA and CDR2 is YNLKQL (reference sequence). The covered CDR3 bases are TGTGCCAGCAGCATGGGGGGAAATTCTGGAAATACGCTCTAT. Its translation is CASSMGGNSGNTLY. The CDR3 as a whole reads CASSMGGNSGNTLYF.

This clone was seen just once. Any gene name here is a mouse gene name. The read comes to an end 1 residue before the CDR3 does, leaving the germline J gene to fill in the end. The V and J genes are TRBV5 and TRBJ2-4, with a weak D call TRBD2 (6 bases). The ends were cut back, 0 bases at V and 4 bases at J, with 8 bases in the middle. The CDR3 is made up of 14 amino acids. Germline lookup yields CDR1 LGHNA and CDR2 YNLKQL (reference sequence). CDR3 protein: CASSQEAGENTLYF. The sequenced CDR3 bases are TGTGCCAGCAGCCAAGAGGCTGGGGAAAACACCTTGTAC.

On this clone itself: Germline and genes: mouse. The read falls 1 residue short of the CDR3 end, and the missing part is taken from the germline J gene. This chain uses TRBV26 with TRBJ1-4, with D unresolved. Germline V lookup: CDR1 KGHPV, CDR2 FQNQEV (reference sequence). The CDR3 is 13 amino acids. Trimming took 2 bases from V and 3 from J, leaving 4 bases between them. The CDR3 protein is CASSLLTNERLFF. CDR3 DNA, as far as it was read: TGTGCCAGCAGTCTGCTCACCAACGAAAGATTATTT.

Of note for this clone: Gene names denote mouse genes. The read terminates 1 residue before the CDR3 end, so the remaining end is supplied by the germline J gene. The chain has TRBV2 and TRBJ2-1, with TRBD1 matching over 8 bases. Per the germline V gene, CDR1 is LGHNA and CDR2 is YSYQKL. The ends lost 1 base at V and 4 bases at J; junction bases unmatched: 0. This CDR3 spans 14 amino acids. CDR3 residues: CASSQGTGYAEQFF. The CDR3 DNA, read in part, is TGTGCCAGCAGCCAAGGGACAGGGTATGCTGAGCAGTTC.

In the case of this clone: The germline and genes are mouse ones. CDR3 bases read: TGTGGTGCTAGGAACAAAAACTCCGACTACACC. Translating it yields CGARNKNSDYT. The whole CDR3 is CGARNKNSDYTF. The chain employs TRBV20 and TRBJ1-2; D gene unclear. The sequence runs out 1 residue before the end of the CDR3; the remainder is reconstructed from the germline J gene. V shed 2 bases and J shed 1 base, with 5 bases lying between them. Germline V gene sequence: CDR1 GFQATS, CDR2 STVNSAI. The CDR3 loop spans 12 amino acids.

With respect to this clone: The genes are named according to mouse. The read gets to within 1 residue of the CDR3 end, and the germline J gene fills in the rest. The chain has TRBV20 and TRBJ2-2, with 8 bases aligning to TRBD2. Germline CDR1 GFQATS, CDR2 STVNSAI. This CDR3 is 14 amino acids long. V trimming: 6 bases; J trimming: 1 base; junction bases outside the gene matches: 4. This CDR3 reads CGALDWGNTGQLYF. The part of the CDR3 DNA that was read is TGTGGTGCCCTTGACTGGGGAAACACCGGGCAGCTCTAC.

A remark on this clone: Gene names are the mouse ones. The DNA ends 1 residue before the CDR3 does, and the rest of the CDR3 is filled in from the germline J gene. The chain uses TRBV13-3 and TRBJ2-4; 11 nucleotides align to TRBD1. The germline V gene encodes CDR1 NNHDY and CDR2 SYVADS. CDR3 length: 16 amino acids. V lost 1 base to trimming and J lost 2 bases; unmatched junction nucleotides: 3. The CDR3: CASSDRTGGDQNTLYF. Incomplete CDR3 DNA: TGTGCCAGCAGTGATCGGACAGGGGGCGATCAAAACACCTTGTAC.

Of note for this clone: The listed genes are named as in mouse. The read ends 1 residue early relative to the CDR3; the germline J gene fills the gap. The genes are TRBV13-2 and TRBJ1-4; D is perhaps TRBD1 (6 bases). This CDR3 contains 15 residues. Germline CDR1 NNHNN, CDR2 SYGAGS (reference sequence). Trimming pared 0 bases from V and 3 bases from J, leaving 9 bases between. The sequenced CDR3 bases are TGTGCCAGCGGTGATGTAGGGGGAACCAACGAAAGATTATTT. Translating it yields CASGDVGGTNERLF. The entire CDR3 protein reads CASGDVGGTNERLFF.

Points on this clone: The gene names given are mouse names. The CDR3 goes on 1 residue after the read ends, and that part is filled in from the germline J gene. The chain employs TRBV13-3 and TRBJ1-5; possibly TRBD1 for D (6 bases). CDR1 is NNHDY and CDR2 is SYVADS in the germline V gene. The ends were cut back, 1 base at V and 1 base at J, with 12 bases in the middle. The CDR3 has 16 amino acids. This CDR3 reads CASSDRQGRNNQAPLF. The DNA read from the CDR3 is TGTGCCAGCAGTGATCGCCAGGGGCGGAACAACCAGGCTCCGCTT.

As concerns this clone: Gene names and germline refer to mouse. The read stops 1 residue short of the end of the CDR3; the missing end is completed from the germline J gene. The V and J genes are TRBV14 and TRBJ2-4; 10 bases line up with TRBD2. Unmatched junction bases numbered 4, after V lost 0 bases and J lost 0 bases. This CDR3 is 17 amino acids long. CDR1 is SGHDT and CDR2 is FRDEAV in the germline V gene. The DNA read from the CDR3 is TGTGCCAGCAGTTTCTCTGGGGGGGCGCCCAGTCAAAACACCTTGTAC. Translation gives CASSFSGGAPSQNTLY. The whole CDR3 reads CASSFSGGAPSQNTLYF.